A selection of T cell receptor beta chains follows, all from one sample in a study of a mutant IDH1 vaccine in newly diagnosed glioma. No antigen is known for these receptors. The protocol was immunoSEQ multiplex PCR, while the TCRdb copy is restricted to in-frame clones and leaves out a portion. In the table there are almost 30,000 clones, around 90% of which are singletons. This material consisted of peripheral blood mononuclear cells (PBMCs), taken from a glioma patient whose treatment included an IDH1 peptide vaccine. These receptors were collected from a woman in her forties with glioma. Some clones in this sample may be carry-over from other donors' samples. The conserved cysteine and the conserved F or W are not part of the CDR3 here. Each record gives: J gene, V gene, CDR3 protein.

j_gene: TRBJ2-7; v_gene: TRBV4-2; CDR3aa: ASSQEDSSISYEQY
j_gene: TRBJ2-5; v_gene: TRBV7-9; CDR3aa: ASSLGGRKETQY
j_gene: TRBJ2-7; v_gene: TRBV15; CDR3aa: ATSRDVRGYEQY
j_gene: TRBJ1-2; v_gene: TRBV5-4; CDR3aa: ASSPTWSGNYGYT
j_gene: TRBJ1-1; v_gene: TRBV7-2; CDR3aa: ASSLDQGRTEAF
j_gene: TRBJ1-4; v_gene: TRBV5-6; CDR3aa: ASSLTISTLNEKLF
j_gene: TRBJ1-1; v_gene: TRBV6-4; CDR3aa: ASSAGMVGDTEAF
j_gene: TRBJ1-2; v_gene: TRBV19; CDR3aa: ASSRQGMGYT
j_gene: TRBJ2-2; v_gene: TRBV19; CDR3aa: ASSPSGTGELF
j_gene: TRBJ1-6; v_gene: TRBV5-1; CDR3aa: ASSPGGQGDSPLH
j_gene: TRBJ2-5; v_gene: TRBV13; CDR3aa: ASSLGLSLGETQY
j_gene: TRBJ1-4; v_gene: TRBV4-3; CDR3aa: ASSPGDSNEKLF
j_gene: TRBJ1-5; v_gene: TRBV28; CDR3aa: ASVKWGLDQPQH
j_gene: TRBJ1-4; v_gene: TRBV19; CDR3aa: ASGYRGNEEKLF
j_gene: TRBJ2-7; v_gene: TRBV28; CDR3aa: ASSLWLAHEQY
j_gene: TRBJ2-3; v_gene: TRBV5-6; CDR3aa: ASMSGGSRTDTQY
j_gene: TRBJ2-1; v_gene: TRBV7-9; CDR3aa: ASAFGDEQF
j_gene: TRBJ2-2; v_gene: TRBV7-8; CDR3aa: ASSLNSGELF
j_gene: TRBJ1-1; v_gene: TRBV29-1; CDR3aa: SVAPLRRGTDETF
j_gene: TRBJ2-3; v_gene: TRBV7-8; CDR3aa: ASSLAKYTDTQY
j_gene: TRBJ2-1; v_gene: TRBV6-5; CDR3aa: ASSPISPLYNEQF
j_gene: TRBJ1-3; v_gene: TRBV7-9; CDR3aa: ASSFLTGTGGVGNTIY
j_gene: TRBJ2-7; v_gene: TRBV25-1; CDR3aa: ASSFSDGVHEQY
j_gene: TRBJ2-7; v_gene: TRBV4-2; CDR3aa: ASSQAQGHSYEQY
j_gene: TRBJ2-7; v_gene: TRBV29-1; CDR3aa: SVTGQVVYEQY
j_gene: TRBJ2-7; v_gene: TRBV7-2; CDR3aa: ASSPLRGGEQY
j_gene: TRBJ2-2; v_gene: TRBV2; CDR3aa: ASSEEGLANTGELF
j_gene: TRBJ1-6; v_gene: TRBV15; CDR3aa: ATSRDREYSPLH
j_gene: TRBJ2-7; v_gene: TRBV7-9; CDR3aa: ASSLGGNYEQY
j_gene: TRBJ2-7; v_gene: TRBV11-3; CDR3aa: ASSQEGATEQY
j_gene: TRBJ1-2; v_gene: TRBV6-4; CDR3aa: ASSESGVYGYT
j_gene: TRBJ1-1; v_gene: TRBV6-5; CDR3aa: ASSYSGSAF
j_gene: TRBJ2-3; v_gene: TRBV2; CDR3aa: ASGWRGGSTDTQY
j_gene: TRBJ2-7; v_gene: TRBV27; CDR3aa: ASSHGLAGDEQY
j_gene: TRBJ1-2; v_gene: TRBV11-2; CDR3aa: ASSQRQGIYGYT
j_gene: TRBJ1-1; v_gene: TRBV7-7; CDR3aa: ASSLTMNTEAF
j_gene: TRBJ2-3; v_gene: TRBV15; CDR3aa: ATCRTSGRKFTDTQY
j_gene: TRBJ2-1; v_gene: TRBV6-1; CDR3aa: ASSRQRMIGEQF
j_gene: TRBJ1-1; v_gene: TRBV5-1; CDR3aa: ASSLRQGASNTEAF
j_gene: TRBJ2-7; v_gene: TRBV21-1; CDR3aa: ASSSHRGQGASEQY
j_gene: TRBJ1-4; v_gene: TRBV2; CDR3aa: ASTRDRLPGAKLF
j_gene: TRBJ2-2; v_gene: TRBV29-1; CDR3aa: SVVRTNTGELF
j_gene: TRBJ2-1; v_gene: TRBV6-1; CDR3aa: ASSPSSEQF
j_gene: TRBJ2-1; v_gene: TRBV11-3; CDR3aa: ASSPRDSGGNEQF
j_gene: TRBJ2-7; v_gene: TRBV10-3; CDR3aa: AIKESGRPHEQY
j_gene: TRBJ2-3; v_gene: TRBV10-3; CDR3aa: AIKITARGGRDTQY
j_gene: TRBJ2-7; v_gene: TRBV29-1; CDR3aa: SVVAAGGYEQY
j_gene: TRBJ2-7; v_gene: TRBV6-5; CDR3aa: ATGQGLSGEQY
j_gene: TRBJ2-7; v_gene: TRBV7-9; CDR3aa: ASSPGGNYEQY
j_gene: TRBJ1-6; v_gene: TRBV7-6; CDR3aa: ASSFSGNSPLH
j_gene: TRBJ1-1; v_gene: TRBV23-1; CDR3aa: ASRALKVSTEAF
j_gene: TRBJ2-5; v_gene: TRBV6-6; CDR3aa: ASSYSVEGETQY
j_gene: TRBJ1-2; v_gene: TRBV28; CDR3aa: ASSKPGQGAGYT
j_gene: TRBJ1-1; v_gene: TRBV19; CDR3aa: ASRMGRGTEAF
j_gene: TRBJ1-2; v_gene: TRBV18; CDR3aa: ASSLGNMWYT
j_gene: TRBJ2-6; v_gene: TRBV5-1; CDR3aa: ASSSGGTGANVLT
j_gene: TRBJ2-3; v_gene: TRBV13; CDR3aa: ASSLGQGDTQY